This T cell receptor (beta chain) was identified during a study of cytomegalovirus exposure and HLA in healthy donors. Vbeta (60) and Jbeta (13) primers were used in the PCR. Method: immunoSEQ multiplex PCR; TCRdb's copy keeps in-frame clones and lacks some. The data contain about 190,000 clones, 85% to 90% of them singletons. CDR1 is MNHEY, CDR2 SMNVEV, per germline (reference sequence). The ends were cut back, 5 bases at V and 5 bases at J, with 24 bases in the middle. The CDR3 consists of 17 residues. Sequenced input: PBMCs. The TCR was taken from a man aged 30 to 45 in good health and CMV-seronegative. The chain recombines TRBV27 with TRBJ1-2; the D gene is possibly TRBD1 (5 bases). This CDR3 is CASSLAGDASSPYGYTF. Here the CDR3 DNA reads TGTGCCAGCAGTCTTGCGGGGGACGCCTCATCACCGTATGGCTACACCTTC.